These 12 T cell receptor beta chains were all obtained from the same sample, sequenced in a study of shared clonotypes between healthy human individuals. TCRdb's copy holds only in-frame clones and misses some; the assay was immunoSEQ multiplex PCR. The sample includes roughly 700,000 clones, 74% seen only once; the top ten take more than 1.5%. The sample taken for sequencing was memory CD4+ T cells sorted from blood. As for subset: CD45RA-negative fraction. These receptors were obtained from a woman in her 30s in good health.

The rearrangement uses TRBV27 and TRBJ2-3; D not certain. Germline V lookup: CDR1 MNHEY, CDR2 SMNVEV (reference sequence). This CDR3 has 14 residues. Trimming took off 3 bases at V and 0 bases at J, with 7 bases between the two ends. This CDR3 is CASSFYSSTDTQYF. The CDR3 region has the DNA TGTGCCAGCAGTTTCTATTCTAGCACAGATACGCAGTATTTT.

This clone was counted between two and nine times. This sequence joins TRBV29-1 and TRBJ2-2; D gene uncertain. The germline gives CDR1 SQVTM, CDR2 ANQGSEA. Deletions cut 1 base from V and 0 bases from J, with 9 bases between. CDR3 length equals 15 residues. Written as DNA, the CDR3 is TGCAGCGTTGAAGGTAGTCAGGCGAACACCGGGGAGCTGTTTTTT. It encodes CSVEGSQANTGELFF.

CDR3 sequence reads: CASSFGQYNEQFF. The CDR3 coding sequence is TGTGCCAGCAGTTTTGGACAGTACAATGAGCAGTTCTTC. The chain couples TRBV28 to TRBJ2-1; D is possibly TRBD1 (6 bases). V lost 3 bases and J 4 bases, leaving 7 bases between the germline ends. In germline, CDR1 is MDHEN, CDR2 SYDVKM. The CDR3 totals 13 residues. Based on the CDR3 plus reference TRBV28 and TRBJ2-1, the full variable domain is DVKVTQSSRYLVKRTGEKVFLECVQDMDHENMFWYRQDPGLGLRLIYFSYDVKMKEKGDIPEGYSVSREKKERFSLILESASTNQTSMYLCASSFGQYNEQFFGPGTRLTVL.

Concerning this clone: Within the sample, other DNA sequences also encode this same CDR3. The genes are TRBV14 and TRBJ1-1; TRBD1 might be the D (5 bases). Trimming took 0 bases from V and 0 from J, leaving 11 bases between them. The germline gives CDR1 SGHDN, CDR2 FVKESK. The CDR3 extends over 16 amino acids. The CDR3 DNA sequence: TGTGCCAGCAGCCAAGATCTGGGACGGCTGAACACTGAAGCTTTCTTT. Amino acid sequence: CASSQDLGRLNTEAFF.

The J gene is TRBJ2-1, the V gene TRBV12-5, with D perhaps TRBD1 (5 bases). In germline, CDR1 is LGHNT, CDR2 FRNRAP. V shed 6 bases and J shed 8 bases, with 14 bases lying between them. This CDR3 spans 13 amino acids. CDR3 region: CASGFRLGDEQFF. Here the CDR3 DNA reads TGTGCTAGTGGATTTCGCCTAGGGGATGAGCAGTTCTTC.

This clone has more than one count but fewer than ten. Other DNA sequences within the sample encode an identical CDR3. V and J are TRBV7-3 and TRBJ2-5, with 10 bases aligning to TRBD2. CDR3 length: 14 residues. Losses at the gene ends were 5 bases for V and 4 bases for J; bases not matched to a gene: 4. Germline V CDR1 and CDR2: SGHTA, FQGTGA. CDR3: CASSKSGRGETQYF. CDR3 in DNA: TGTGCCAGCAGCAAGAGCGGGAGGGGAGAGACCCAGTACTTC.

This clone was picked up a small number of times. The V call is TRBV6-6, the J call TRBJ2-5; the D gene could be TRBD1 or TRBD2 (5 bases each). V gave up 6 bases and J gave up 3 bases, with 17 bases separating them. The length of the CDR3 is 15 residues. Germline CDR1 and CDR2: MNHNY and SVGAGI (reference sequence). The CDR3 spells CASSQGRGQKETQYF. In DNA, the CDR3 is TGTGCCAGCAGCCAGGGACGGGGTCAGAAAGAGACCCAGTACTTC.

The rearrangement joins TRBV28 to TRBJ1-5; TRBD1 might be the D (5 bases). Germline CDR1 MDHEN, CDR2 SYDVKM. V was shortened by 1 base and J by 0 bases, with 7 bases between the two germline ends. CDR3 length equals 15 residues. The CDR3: CASSLSGGSNQPQHF. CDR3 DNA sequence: TGTGCCAGCAGTTTATCGGGGGGTAGCAATCAGCCCCAGCATTTT.

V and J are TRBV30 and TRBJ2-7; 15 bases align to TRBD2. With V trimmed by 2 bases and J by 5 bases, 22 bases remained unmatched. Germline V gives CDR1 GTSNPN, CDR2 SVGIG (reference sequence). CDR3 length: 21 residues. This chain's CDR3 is CAWSIGLAGGLVPSALDEQYF. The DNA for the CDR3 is TGTGCCTGGAGTATCGGACTAGCGGGAGGGCTTGTTCCCTCTGCGTTGGACGAGCAGTACTTC.

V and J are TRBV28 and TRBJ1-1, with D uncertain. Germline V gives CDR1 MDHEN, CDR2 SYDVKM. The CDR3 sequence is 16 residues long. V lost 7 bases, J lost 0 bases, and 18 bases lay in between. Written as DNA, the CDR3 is TGTGCCAGCACAGGCGCTGGAGGCGGCATGAACACTGAAGCTTTCTTT. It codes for CASTGAGGGMNTEAFF.

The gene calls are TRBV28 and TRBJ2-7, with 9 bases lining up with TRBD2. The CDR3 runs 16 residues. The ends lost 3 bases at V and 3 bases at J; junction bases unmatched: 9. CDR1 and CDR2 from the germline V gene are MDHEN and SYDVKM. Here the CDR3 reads CASSLGLAGVFYEQYF. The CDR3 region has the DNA TGTGCCAGCAGTTTGGGTTTAGCGGGAGTTTTCTACGAGCAGTACTTC.

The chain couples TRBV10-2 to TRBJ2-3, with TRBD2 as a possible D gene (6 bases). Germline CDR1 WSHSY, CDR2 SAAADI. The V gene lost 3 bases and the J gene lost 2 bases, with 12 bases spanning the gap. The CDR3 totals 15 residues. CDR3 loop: CASSETAGLTDTQYF. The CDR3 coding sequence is TGCGCCAGCAGTGAAACGGCGGGACTCACAGATACGCAGTATTTT.